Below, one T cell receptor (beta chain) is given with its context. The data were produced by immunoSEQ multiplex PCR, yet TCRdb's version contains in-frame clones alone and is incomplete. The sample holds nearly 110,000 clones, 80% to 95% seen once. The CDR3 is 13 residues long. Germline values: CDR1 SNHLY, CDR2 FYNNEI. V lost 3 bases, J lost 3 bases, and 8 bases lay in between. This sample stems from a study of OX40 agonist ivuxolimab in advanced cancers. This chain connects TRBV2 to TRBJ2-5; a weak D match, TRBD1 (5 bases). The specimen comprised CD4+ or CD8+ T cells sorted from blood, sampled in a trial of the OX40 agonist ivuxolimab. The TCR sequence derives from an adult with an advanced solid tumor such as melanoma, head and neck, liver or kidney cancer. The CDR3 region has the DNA TGTGCCAGCAGTGACAGGGAAAAAGAGACCCAGTACTTC. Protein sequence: CASSDREKETQYF.